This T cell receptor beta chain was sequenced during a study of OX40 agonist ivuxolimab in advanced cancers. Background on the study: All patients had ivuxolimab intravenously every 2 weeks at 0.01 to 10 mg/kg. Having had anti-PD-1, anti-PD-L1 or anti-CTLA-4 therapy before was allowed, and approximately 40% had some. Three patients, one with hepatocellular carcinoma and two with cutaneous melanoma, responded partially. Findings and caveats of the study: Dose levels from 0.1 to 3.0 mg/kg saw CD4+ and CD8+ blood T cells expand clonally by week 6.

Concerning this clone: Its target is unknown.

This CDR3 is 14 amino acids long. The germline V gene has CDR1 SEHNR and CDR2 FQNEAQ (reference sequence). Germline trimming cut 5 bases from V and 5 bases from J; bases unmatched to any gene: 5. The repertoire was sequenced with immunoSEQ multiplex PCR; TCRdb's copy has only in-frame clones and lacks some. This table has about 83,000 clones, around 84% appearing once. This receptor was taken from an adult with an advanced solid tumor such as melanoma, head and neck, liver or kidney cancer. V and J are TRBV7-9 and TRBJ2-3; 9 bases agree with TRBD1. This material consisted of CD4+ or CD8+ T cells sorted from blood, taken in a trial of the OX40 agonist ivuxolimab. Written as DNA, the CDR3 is TGTGCCAGCAGCCCACAGGGGGCCGGAGATACGCAGTATTTT. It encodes CASSPQGAGDTQYF.